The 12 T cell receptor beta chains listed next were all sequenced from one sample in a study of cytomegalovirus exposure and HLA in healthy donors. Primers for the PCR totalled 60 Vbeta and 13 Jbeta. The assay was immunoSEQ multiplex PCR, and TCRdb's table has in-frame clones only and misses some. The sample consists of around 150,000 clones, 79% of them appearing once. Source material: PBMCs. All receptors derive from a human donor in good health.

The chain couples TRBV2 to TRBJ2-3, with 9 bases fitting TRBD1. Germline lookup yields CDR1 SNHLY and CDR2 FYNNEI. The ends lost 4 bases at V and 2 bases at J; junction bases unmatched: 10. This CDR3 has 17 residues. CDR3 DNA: TGTGCCAGCAGTGTGACACAGGGGGCGAGCAACACAGATACGCAGTATTTT. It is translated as CASSVTQGASNTDTQYF.

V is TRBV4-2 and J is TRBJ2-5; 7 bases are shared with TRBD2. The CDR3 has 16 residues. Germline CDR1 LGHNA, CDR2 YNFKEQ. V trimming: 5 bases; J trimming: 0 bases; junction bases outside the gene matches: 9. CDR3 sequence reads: CASSGSRGGNQETQYF. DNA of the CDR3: TGTGCCAGCAGCGGCTCCCGCGGGGGAAACCAAGAGACCCAGTACTTC.

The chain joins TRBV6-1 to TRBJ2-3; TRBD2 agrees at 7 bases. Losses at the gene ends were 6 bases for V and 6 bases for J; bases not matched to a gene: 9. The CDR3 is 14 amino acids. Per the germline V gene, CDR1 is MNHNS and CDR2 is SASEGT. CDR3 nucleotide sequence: TGTGCCAGCAGGCCGGGGGGACCAAGGGATACGCAGTATTTT. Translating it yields CASRPGGPRDTQYF.

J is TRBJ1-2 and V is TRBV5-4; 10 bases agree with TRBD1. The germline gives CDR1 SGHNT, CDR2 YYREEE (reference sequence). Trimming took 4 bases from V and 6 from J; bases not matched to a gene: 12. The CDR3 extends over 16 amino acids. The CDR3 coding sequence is TGTGCCAGCAGCCTCCCGGGACAGGGGATGGCGAATGGCTACACCTTC. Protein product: CASSLPGQGMANGYTF.

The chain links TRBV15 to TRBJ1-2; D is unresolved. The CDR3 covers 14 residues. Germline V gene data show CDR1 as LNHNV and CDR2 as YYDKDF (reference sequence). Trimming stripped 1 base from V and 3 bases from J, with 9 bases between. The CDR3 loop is CATSRGDRDYGYTF. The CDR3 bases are TGTGCCACCAGCAGAGGTGACCGGGACTATGGCTACACCTTC.

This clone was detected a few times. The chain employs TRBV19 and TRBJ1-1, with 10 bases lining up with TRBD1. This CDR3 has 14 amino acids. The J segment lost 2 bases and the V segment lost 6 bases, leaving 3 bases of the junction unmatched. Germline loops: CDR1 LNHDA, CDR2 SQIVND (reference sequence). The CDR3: CASRRDRGNTEAFF. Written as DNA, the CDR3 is TGTGCCAGTAGGCGGGACAGGGGCAACACTGAAGCTTTCTTT. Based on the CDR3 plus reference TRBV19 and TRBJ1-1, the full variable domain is DGGITQSPKYLFRKEGQNVTLSCEQNLNHDAMYWYRQDPGQGLRLIYYSQIVNDFQKGDIAEGYSVSREKKESFPLTVTSAQKNPTAFYLCASRRDRGNTEAFFGQGTRLTVV.

This CDR3 is CASSTYRGPVGELFF. CDR3 DNA sequence: TGTGCCAGCAGTACCTACAGGGGACCGGTCGGGGAGCTGTTTTTT. The chain uses TRBV2 and TRBJ2-2; 7 bases fit TRBD1. CDR3 length: 15 residues. Germline lookup yields CDR1 SNHLY and CDR2 FYNNEI. V trimming: 5 bases; J trimming: 7 bases; junction bases outside the gene matches: 10.

CDR3 sequence: CASSGGGGNEKLFF. The CDR3 region has the DNA TGCGCCAGCAGTGGAGGAGGTGGTAATGAAAAACTGTTTTTT. The rearrangement links TRBV10-1 to TRBJ1-4; D not resolved. The germline gives CDR1 WNHNN, CDR2 SYGVQD (reference sequence). The CDR3 extends over 14 amino acids. With 4 bases removed from V and 4 bases from J, the gap between germline ends came to 10 bases.

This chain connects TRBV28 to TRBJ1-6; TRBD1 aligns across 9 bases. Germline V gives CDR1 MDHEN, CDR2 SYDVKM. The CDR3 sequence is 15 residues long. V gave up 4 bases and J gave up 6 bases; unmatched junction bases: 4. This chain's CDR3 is CASSSGQGSNSPLHF. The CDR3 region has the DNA TGTGCCAGCAGTTCTGGACAGGGGTCTAATTCACCCCTCCACTTT.

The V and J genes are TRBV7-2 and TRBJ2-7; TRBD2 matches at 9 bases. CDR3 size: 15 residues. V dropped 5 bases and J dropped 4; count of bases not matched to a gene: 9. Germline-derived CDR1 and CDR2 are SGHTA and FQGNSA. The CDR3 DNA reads TGTGCCAGCAGCCCCTTCGCGGGAGGGCCGTACGAGCAGTACTTC. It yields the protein CASSPFAGGPYEQYF. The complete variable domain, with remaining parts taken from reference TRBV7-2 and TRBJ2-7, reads GAGVSQSPSNKVTEKGKDVELRCDPISGHTALYWYRQSLGQGLEFLIYFQGNSAPDKSGLPSDRFSAERTGGSVSTLTIQRTQQEDSAVYLCASSPFAGGPYEQYFGPGTRLTVT.

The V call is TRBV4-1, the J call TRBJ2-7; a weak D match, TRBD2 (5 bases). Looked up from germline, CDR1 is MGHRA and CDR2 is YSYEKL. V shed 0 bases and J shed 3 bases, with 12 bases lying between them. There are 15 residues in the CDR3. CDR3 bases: TGCGCCAGCAGCCAAGATTTTGAGGGTATCTACGAGCAGTACTTC. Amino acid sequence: CASSQDFEGIYEQYF.

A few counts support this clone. CDR3 sequence: CASSLGQVYYGYTF. CDR3 sequence (DNA): TGCGCCAGCAGCTTGGGACAGGTCTACTATGGCTACACCTTC. The rearrangement joins TRBV5-1 to TRBJ1-2, with D possibly being TRBD1 (6 bases). This CDR3 has 14 amino acids. V gave up 0 bases and J gave up 3 bases, with 9 bases separating them. In germline, CDR1 is SGHRS, CDR2 YFSETQ.